The 4 T cell receptor beta chains presented below share a single source sample, sequenced in a study of control samples from healthy donors and cancer patients. Data came from immunoSEQ multiplex PCR; TCRdb stores just in-frame clones and leaves some out. The sample records some 120,000 clones, more than 75% being singletons. The sample comprised blood. Every receptor here comes from an older woman in good health.

This sequence joins TRBV3-1 (or the pseudogene TRBV3-2) and TRBJ1-5; D may be TRBD1 (6 bases). Germline values: CDR1 LGHDT, CDR2 YNNKEL (reference sequence). The CDR3 loop spans 15 amino acids. Trimming cost V 4 bases and J 3 bases, with 13 bases left between them. The CDR3 is CASSPGTIYNQPQHF. CDR3 sequence (DNA): TGTGCCAGCAGCCCGGGGACAATTTACAATCAGCCCCAGCATTTT.

V is TRBV27 and J is TRBJ1-1, with 9 bases lining up with TRBD1. This CDR3 is 14 amino acids long. Trimming removed 6 bases from V and 5 bases from J; junction bases left unmatched: 7. The germline CDR1 and CDR2 sequences are MNHEY and SMNVEV (reference sequence). The CDR3 sequence: CASSPTGGETEAFF. The DNA of the CDR3 is TGTGCCAGCAGCCCAACAGGGGGCGAAACTGAAGCTTTCTTT.

The rearrangement joins TRBV6-2 or TRBV6-3 to TRBJ1-1; D is perhaps TRBD1 (6 bases). The CDR3 extends over 14 amino acids. The V gene lost 5 bases and the J gene lost 0 bases, with 10 bases spanning the gap. Germline V gene data show CDR1 as MNHEY and CDR2 as SVGEGT. The CDR3 nucleotides are TGTGCCAGCAGTAGAGGGGGGCTGAACACTGAAGCTTTCTTT. It is translated as CASSRGGLNTEAFF.

This clone came up once. J is TRBJ2-7 and V is TRBV5-1; possible D gene TRBD2, 6 bases. The CDR3 runs to 15 residues. Germline CDR1 and CDR2: SGHRS and YFSETQ. Trimming left V 5 bases short and J 10 bases short, with 25 bases between. The CDR3 bases are TGCGCCAGCAGACCCACTTGGGACGCGGGAACCCGTCAGTACTTC. This gives the protein CASRPTWDAGTRQYF.